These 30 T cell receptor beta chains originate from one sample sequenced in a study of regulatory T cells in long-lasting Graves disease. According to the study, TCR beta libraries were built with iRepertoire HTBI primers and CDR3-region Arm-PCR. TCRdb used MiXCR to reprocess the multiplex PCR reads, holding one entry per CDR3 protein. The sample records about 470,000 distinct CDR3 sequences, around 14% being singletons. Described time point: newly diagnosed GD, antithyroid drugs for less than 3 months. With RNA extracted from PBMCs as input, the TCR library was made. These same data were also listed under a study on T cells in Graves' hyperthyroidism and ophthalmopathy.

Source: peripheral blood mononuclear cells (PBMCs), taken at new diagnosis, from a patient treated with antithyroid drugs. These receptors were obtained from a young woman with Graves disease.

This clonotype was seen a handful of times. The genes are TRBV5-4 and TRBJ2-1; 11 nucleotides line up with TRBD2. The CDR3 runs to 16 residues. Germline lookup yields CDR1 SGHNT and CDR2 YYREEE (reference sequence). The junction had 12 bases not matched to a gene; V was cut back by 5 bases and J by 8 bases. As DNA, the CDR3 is TGTGCCAGCAGGGATTCTTCTAGCGGGAGGCGGGATGAGCAGTTCTTC. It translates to CASRDSSSGRRDEQFF.

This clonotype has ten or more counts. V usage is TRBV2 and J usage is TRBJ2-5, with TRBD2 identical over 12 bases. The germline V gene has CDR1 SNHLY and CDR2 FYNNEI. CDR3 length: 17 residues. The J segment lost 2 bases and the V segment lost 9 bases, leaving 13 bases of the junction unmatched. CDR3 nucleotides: TGTGCCAGGCGGTGGCTAGCGGGAGGGCTGGGGCAAGAGACCCAGTACTTC. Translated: CARRWLAGGLGQETQYF.

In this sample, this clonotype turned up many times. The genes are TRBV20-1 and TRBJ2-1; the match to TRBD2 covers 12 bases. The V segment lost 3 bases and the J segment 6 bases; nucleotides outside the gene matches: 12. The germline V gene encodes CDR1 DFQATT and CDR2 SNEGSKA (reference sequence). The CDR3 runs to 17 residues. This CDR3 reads CSARITGTSGPRNEQFF. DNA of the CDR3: TGCAGTGCTAGGATAACCGGGACTAGCGGGCCTCGCAATGAGCAGTTCTTC.

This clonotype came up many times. CDR3 in amino acids: CASSSNTDTQYF. CDR3 nucleotides: TGTGCCAGCAGTTCCAACACAGATACGCAGTATTTT. The chain combines TRBV7-9 with TRBJ2-3, with D uncertain. The V gene lost 6 bases and the J gene lost 2 bases, with 6 bases spanning the gap. The CDR3 is 12 amino acids. Per the germline V gene, CDR1 is SEHNR and CDR2 is FQNEAQ (reference sequence). Together with reference TRBV7-9 and TRBJ2-3, the CDR3 gives the full variable domain: DTGVSQNPRHKITKRGQNVTFRCDPISEHNRLYWYRQTLGQGPEFLTYFQNEAQLEKSRLLSDRFSAERPKGSFSTLEIQRTEQGDSAMYLCASSSNTDTQYFGPGTRLTVL.

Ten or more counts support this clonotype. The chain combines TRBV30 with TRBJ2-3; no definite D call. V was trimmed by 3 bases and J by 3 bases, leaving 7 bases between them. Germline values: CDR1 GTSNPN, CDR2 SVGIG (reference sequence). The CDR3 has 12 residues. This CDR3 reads CAWSAVTDTQYF. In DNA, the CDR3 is TGTGCCTGGAGCGCCGTGACAGATACGCAGTATTTT.

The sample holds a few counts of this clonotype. The chain's CDR3 is CASSVRQGAYEQYF. CDR3 nucleotide sequence: TGTGCCAGCAGCGTAAGACAGGGGGCCTACGAGCAGTACTTC. V gene TRBV9 combines with J gene TRBJ2-7; TRBD1 aligns across 9 bases. Germline CDR1 and CDR2: SGDLS and YYNGEE. The CDR3 runs to 14 residues. The V segment lost 1 base and the J segment 2 bases; nucleotides outside the gene matches: 1.

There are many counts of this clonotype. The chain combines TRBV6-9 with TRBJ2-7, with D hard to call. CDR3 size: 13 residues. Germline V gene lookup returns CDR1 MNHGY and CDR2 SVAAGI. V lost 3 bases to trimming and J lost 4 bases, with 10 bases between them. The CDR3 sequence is CASSYSKEYEQYF. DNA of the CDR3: TGTGCCAGCAGTTACTCCAAAGAGTACGAGCAGTACTTC.

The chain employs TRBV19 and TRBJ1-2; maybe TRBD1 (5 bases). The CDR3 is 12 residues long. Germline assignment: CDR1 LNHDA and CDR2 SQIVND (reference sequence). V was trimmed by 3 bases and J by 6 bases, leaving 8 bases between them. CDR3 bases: TGTGCCAGTAGTATGACGGGGGATGGCTACACCTTC. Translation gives CASSMTGDGYTF.

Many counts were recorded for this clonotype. The CDR3 region is CASSFRDRDSGNTIYF. The DNA for the CDR3 is TGTGCCAGCAGTTTCCGGGACAGGGACTCTGGAAACACCATATATTTT. The genes are TRBV5-5 and TRBJ1-3, with TRBD1 matching over 9 bases. The CDR3 length is 16 residues. CDR1 and CDR2 from the germline V gene are SGHKS and YYEKEE (reference sequence). J lost 0 bases, V lost 5 bases, and 6 bases had no gene match.

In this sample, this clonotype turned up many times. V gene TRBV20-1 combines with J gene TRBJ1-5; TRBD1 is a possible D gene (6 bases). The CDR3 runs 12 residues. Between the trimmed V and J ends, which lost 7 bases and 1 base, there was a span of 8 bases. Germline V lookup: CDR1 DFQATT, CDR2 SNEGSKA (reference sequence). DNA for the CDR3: TGCAGTGTCAGGGGAAGCAATCAGCCCCAGCATTTT. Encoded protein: CSVRGSNQPQHF.

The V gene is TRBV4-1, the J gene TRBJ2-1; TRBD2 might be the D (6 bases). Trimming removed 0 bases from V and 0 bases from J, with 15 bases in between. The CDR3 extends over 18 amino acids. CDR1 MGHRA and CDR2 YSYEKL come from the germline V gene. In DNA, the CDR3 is TGCGCCAGCAGCCAAGATAAACCCACTAGCCTCTCCTACAATGAGCAGTTCTTC. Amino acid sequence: CASSQDKPTSLSYNEQFF.

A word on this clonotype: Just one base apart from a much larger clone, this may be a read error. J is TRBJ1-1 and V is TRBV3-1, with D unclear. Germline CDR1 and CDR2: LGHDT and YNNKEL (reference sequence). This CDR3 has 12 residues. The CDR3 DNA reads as TGTGCCAGCAGTTCCGGGCTGCCTGACGCTTTCTTT. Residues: CASSSGLPDAFF.

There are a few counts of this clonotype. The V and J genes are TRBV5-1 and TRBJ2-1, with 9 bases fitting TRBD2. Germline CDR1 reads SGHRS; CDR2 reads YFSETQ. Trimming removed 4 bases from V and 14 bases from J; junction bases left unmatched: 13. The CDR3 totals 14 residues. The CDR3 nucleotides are TGCGCCAGCAGCCTCGGACTAGCGCCTACCCAGGAGTTCTTC. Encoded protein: CASSLGLAPTQEFF.

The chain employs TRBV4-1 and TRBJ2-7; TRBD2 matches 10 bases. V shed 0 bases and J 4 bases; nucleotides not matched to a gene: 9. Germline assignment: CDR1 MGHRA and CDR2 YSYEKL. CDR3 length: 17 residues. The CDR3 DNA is TGCGCCAGCAGCCAAGACGAGGCTAGCGGGAGTAGGTACGAGCAGTACTTC. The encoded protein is CASSQDEASGSRYEQYF.

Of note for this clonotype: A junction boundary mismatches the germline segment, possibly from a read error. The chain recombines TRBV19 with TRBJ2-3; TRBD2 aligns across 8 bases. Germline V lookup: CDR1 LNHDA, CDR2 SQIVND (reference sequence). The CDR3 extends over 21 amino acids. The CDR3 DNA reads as TGTGCCAGTAGTTTAGAAAGCGGGAGTATGGGGCAACCAGGGAGGCAAGATACGCAGTATTTT. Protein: CASSLESGSMGQPGRQDTQYF.

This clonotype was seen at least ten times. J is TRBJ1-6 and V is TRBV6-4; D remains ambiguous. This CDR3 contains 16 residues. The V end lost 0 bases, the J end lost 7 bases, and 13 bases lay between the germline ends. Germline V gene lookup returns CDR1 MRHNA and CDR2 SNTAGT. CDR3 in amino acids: CASSDSRAEKNSPLHF. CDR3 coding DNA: TGTGCCAGCAGTGACTCGAGGGCAGAAAAGAATTCACCCCTCCACTTT.

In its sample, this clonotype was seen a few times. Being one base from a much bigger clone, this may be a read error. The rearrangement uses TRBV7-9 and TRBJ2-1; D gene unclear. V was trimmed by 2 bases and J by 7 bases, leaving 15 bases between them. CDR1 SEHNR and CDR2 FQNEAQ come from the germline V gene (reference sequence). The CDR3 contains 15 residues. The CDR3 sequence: CASSLPRSGDNEQFF. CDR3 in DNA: TGTGCCAGCAGCTTACCCCGGTCCGGCGATAATGAGCAGTTCTTC.

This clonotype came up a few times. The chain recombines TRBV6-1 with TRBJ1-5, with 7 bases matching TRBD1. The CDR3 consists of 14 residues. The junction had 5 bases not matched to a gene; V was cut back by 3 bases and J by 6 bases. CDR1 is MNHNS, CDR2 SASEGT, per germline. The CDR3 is CASSERTGAQPQHF. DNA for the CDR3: TGTGCCAGCAGTGAGCGAACAGGGGCTCAGCCCCAGCATTTT.

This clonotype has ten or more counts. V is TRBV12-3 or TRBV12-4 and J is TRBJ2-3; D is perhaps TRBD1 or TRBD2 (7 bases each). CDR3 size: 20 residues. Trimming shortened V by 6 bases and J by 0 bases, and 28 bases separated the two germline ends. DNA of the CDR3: TGTGCCAGCAGCACCCGACAGGGCCAAGAGCGGGGATCAAGCACAGATACGCAGTATTTT. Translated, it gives CASSTRQGQERGSSTDTQYF.

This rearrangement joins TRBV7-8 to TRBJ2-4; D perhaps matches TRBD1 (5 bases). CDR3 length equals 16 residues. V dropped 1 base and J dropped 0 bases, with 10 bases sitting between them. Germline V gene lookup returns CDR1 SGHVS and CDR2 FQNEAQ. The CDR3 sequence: CASSLETVQAKNIQYF. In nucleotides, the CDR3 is TGTGCCAGCAGCTTAGAGACAGTTCAAGCCAAAAACATTCAGTACTTC.

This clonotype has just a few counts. CDR3 region: CASRARTFAGANVLTF. CDR3 bases: TGTGCCAGCAGGGCCCGGACTTTTGCTGGGGCCAACGTCCTGACTTTC. The J gene is TRBJ2-6, the V gene TRBV12-3 or TRBV12-4; the D gene is possibly TRBD2 (5 bases). The CDR3 spans 16 residues. The V end lost 6 bases, the J end lost 2 bases, and 14 bases lay between the germline ends.

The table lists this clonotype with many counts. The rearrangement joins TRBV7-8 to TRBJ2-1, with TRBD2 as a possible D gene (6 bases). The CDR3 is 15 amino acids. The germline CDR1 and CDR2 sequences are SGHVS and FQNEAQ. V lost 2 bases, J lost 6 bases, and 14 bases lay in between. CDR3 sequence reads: CASSLTPLAPNEQFF. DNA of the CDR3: TGTGCCAGCAGCTTAACCCCTCTAGCGCCCAATGAGCAGTTCTTC.

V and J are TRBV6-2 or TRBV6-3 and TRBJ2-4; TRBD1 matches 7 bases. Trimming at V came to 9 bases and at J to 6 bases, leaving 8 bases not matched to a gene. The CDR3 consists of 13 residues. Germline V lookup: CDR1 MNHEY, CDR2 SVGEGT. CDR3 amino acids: CASTGTERNIQYF. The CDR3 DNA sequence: TGTGCCAGTACTGGGACAGAGCGAAACATTCAGTACTTC.

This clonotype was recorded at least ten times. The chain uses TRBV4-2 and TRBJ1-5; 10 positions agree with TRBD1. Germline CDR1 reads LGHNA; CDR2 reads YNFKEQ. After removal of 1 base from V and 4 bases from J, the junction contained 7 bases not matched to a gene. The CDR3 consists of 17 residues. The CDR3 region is CASSQVVGQGRNQPQHF. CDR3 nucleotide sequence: TGTGCCAGCAGCCAAGTCGTGGGACAGGGGCGTAATCAGCCCCAGCATTTT.

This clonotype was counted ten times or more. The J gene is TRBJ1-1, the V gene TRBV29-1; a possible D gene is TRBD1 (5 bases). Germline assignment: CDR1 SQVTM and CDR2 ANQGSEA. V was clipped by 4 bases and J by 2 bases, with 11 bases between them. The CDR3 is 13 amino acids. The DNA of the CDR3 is TGCAGCGTTGGAGGGGCGGTCAACACTGAAGCTTTCTTT. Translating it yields CSVGGAVNTEAFF.

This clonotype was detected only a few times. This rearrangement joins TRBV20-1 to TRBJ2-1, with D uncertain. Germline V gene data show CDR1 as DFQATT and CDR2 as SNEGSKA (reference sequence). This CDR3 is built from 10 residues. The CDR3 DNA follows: TGCAGCGCCCGTGATGATGAGCAGTTCTTC. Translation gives CSARDDEQFF.

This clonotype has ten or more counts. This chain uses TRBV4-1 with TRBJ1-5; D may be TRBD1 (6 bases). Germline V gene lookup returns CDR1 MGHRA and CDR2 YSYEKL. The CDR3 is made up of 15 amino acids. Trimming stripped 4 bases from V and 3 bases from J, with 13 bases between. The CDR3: CASSRGLTNNQPQHF. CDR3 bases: TGCGCCAGCAGCCGGGGGCTCACTAACAATCAGCCCCAGCATTTT.

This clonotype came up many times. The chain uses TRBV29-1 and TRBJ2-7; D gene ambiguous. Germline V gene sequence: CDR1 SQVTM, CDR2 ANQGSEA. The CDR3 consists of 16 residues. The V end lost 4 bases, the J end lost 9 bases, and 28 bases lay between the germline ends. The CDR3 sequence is CSVAGTADYSTDGQYF. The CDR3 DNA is TGCAGCGTTGCGGGTACAGCCGATTATTCGACCGACGGGCAGTACTTC.

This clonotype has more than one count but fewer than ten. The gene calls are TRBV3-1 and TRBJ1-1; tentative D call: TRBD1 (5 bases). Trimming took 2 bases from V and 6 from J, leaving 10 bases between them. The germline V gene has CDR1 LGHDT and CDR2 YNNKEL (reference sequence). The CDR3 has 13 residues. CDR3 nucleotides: TGTGCCAGCAGCCAATTAAGGGGTTCTGAAGCTTTCTTT. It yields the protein CASSQLRGSEAFF.

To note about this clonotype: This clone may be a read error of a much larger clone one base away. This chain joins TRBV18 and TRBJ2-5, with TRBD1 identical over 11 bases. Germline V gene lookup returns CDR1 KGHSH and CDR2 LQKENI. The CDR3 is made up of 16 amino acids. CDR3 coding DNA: TGTGCCAGCTCACCGCTCCCGGGACAGGGGGAAGAGACCCAGCACTTC. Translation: CASSPLPGQGEETQHF.